These 2 T cell receptor beta chains came from one sample sequenced in a study of beta chain features in type 1 diabetes (dated 2018 in TCRdb). Results the study describes overall, beyond this receptor: A moderate but significant shortening of TCRB CDR3 length was observed in type 1 diabetes patients in all four CD4+ subsets.

Antigens for these TCRs are unknown. The protocol used for the library was the immunoSEQ multiplex PCR assay. The High Capacity cDNA Reverse Transcription Kit was used to reverse transcribe all of the isolated RNA, meaning that expressed TCRB transcripts were what got sequenced. TCRdb limited this immuneACCESS table to in-frame rearrangements with V and J called. A share of clones is missing; checked studies link under half to unresolved V genes, and the rest is unexplained. The sample includes around 160,000 clones, with about 9% observed a single time. Roughly 0.72% of the sample belongs to the ten largest clones. Sequenced material: central memory CD4+ T cells from blood. These TCRs come from a woman in her 30s with type 1 diabetes.

The chain joins TRBV28 to TRBJ2-2; TRBD2 aligns across 8 bases. Germline trimming cut 8 bases from V and 7 bases from J; bases unmatched to any gene: 15. From germline, CDR1 is MDHEN and CDR2 SYDVKM. This CDR3 spans 16 amino acids. The CDR3 DNA reads as TGTGCCAGCTGCCAGAGCGGGAGCCGCGGGGTCGGGGAGCTGTTTTTT. Translation: CASCQSGSRGVGELFF.

This clone was recorded a few times. The gene calls are TRBV18 and TRBJ2-2; 7 positions agree with TRBD2. The CDR3 is 15 residues long. V shed 3 bases and J 4 bases; nucleotides not matched to a gene: 5. Germline CDR1 reads KGHSH; CDR2 reads LQKENI. The CDR3 DNA is TGTGCCAGCTCACCCGGGACTACCAGCACCGGGGAGCTGTTTTTT. Residues: CASSPGTTSTGELFF.